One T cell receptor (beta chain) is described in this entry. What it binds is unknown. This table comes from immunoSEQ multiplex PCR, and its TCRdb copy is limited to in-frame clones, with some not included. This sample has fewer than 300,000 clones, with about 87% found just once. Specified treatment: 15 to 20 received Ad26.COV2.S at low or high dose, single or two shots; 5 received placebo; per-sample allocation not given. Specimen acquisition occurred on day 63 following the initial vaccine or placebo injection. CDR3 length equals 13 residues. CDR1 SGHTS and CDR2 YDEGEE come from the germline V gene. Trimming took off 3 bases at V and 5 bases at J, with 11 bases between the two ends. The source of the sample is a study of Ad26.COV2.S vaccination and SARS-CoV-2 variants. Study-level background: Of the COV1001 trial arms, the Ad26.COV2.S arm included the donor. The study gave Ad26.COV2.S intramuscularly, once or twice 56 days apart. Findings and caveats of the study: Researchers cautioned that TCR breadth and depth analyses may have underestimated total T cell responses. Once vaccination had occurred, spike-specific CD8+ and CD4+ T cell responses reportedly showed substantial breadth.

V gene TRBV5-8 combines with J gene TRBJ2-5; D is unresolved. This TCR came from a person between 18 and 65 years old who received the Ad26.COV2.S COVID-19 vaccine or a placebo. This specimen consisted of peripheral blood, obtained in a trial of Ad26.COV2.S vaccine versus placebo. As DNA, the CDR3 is TGTGCCAGCAGCTCACGATGGAGCGAGACCCAGTACTTC. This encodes CASSSRWSETQYF.